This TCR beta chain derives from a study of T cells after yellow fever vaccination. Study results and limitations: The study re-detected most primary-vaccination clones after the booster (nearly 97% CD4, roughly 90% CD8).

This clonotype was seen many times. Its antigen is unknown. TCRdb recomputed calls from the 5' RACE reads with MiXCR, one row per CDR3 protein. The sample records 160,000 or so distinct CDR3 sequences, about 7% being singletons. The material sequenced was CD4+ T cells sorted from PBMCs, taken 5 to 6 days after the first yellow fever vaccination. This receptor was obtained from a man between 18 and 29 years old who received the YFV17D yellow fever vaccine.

The CDR3 sequence: CATRLDGTYEQYF. CDR3 DNA sequence: TGTGCCACCAGGCTAGACGGAACCTACGAGCAGTACTTC. The chain links TRBV10-3 to TRBJ2-7, with D unclear. This CDR3 has 13 residues. V was cut by 10 bases and J by 2 bases, with 15 bases left in between. Germline assignment: CDR1 ENHRY and CDR2 SYGVKD.